These T cell receptor beta chains were read from a single sample in a study of response to subunit inactivated influenza vaccine. Each CDR3 protein is one row after TCRdb ran MiXCR on the RT-PCR reads. The data show more than 700,000 distinct CDR3 sequences, about 20% seen once. The source was PBMCs from blood, collected more than 4 days after vaccination. The receptor source for this set is a man aged 50-59 years who received an inactivated influenza vaccine. Each CDR3 is given with its conserved first and last residue. The D gene is left open where the match is weak. Expanded clones get a size class; other rows say once, few or many, or leave the size out.

D gene: TRBD1
J gene: TRBJ2-1
CDR3 length: 15
clone size: -
V gene: TRBV20-1
CDR3 protein: CSARNGQGAINEQFF
CDR3 DNA: TGCAGTGCTAGAAACGGACAGGGGGCAATCAATGAGCAGTTCTTC

D gene: -
J gene: TRBJ1-6
CDR3 length: 15
clone size: many
V gene: TRBV7-2
CDR3 protein: CASSLVAAGYSPLHF
CDR3 DNA: TGTGCCAGCAGCTTAGTGGCTGCAGGGTATTCACCCCTCCACTTT

D gene: TRBD1
J gene: TRBJ1-2
CDR3 length: 12
clone size: few
V gene: TRBV29-1
CDR3 protein: CSVEDRDYGYTF
CDR3 DNA: TGCAGCGTGGAAGACAGGGACTATGGCTACACCTTC

D gene: TRBD1
J gene: TRBJ1-3
CDR3 length: 14
clone size: few
V gene: TRBV12-3/TRBV12-4
CDR3 protein: CASSNGQGGNTIYF
CDR3 DNA: TGTGCCAGCAGCAACGGACAGGGAGGAAACACCATATATTTT

D gene: TRBD1
J gene: TRBJ2-5
CDR3 length: 16
clone size: few
V gene: TRBV27
CDR3 protein: CASSPNPGQEKETQYF
CDR3 DNA: TGTGCCAGCAGTCCTAACCCGGGACAGGAAAAAGAGACCCAGTACTTC

D gene: TRBD2
J gene: TRBJ2-7
CDR3 length: 14
clone size: few
V gene: TRBV20-1
CDR3 protein: CGGLAGPNTDEQYF
CDR3 DNA: TGCGGTGGACTAGCGGGGCCGAACACAGACGAGCAGTACTTC

D gene: TRBD1
J gene: TRBJ2-1
CDR3 length: 15
clone size: few
V gene: TRBV5-1
CDR3 protein: CASSWGQGAFNEQFF
CDR3 DNA: TGCGCCAGCAGCTGGGGACAGGGGGCTTTCAATGAGCAGTTCTTC

D gene: TRBD1
J gene: TRBJ1-1
CDR3 length: 14
clone size: -
V gene: TRBV29-1
CDR3 protein: CSVRGQRGSTEAFF
CDR3 DNA: TGCAGCGTTCGGGGACAGAGGGGAAGCACTGAAGCTTTCTTT

D gene: -
J gene: TRBJ1-2
CDR3 length: 13
clone size: -
V gene: TRBV4-2
CDR3 protein: CASSQGGDSGLTF
CDR3 DNA: TGTGCCAGCAGCCAAGGAGGAGACAGTGGGTTGACCTTC

D gene: TRBD2
J gene: TRBJ2-1
CDR3 length: 11
clone size: few
V gene: TRBV7-2
CDR3 protein: CASRVAGEQFF
CDR3 DNA: TGTGCCAGCAGGGTAGCGGGAGAGCAGTTCTTC

D gene: -
J gene: TRBJ1-5
CDR3 length: 15
clone size: -
V gene: TRBV5-1
CDR3 protein: CASSERGSPGQPQHF
CDR3 DNA: TGCGCCAGCAGCGAGAGGGGGTCCCCCGGTCAGCCCCAGCATTTT

D gene: -
J gene: TRBJ1-2
CDR3 length: 16
clone size: few
V gene: TRBV5-1
CDR3 protein: CASSLGSGPAGYGYTF
CDR3 DNA: TGCGCCAGCAGCTTGGGATCCGGACCCGCGGGGTATGGCTACACCTTC

D gene: -
J gene: TRBJ1-5
CDR3 length: 14
clone size: -
V gene: TRBV20-1
CDR3 protein: CSAIVPTFNQPQHF
CDR3 DNA: TGCAGTGCCATTGTTCCTACCTTTAATCAGCCCCAGCATTTT

D gene: TRBD2
J gene: TRBJ2-2
CDR3 length: 16
clone size: few
V gene: TRBV2
CDR3 protein: CASSESSGIVTGELFF
CDR3 DNA: TGTGCCAGCAGTGAATCTAGCGGGATCGTCACCGGGGAGCTGTTTTTT

D gene: -
J gene: TRBJ2-5
CDR3 length: 14
clone size: -
V gene: TRBV7-2
CDR3 protein: CASSLVALGETQYF
CDR3 DNA: TGTGCCAGCAGCTTAGTTGCCCTAGGGGAGACCCAGTACTTC

D gene: TRBD1
J gene: TRBJ1-4
CDR3 length: 15
clone size: -
V gene: TRBV6-5
CDR3 protein: CASSYGGGQGTLLFF
CDR3 DNA: TGTGCCAGCAGTTACGGAGGGGGACAGGGGACGTTACTGTTTTTT

D gene: -
J gene: TRBJ2-3
CDR3 length: 14
clone size: -
V gene: TRBV4-3
CDR3 protein: CASSQTGVTDTQYF
CDR3 DNA: TGCGCCAGCAGCCAGACAGGAGTCACAGATACGCAGTATTTT

D gene: TRBD2
J gene: TRBJ2-2
CDR3 length: 15
clone size: -
V gene: TRBV3-1
CDR3 protein: CASSQSSGSSGELFF
CDR3 DNA: TGTGCCAGCAGCCAGTCTAGCGGGAGTTCCGGGGAGCTGTTTTTT

D gene: -
J gene: TRBJ1-5
CDR3 length: 15
clone size: -
V gene: TRBV18
CDR3 protein: CASSSTENSNQPQHF
CDR3 DNA: TGTGCCAGCTCATCGACAGAGAATAGCAATCAGCCCCAGCATTTT

D gene: -
J gene: TRBJ2-1
CDR3 length: 10
clone size: many
V gene: TRBV20-1
CDR3 protein: CSQGIDEQFF
CDR3 DNA: TGCAGCCAGGGTATAGATGAGCAGTTCTTC

D gene: -
J gene: TRBJ1-1
CDR3 length: 13
clone size: few
V gene: TRBV4-1
CDR3 protein: CASSQVGMAEAFF
CDR3 DNA: TGCGCCAGCAGCCAAGTGGGAATGGCTGAAGCTTTCTTT

D gene: TRBD2
J gene: TRBJ2-7
CDR3 length: 16
clone size: few
V gene: TRBV12-3/TRBV12-4
CDR3 protein: CASSPPTSGIHYEQYF
CDR3 DNA: TGTGCCAGCAGTCCACCGACTAGCGGGATACACTACGAGCAGTACTTC

D gene: -
J gene: TRBJ1-1
CDR3 length: 14
clone size: -
V gene: TRBV7-9
CDR3 protein: CASTLGGLEGEAFF
CDR3 DNA: TGTGCCAGCACCCTAGGAGGTTTGGAGGGTGAAGCTTTCTTT

D gene: TRBD2
J gene: TRBJ2-3
CDR3 length: 14
clone size: few
V gene: TRBV7-3
CDR3 protein: CASSLSGGRDTQYF
CDR3 DNA: TGTGCCAGCAGCTTGTCGGGAGGCAGGGATACGCAGTATTTT

D gene: -
J gene: TRBJ2-1
CDR3 length: 15
clone size: -
V gene: TRBV20-1
CDR3 protein: CSASNRRFSYNEQFF
CDR3 DNA: TGCAGTGCTAGCAACAGGCGATTCTCCTACAATGAGCAGTTCTTC

D gene: TRBD2
J gene: TRBJ2-7
CDR3 length: 15
clone size: few
V gene: TRBV5-1
CDR3 protein: CASSLAPGTSYEQYF
CDR3 DNA: TGCGCCAGCAGCTTGGCCCCAGGGACTAGCTACGAGCAGTACTTC

D gene: -
J gene: TRBJ2-2
CDR3 length: 14
clone size: -
V gene: TRBV20-1
CDR3 protein: CSADIEPNTGELFF
CDR3 DNA: TGCAGTGCTGATATCGAGCCGAACACCGGGGAGCTGTTTTTT

D gene: -
J gene: TRBJ1-5
CDR3 length: 13
clone size: -
V gene: TRBV12-3/TRBV12-4
CDR3 protein: CASSLSANQPQHF
CDR3 DNA: TGTGCCAGCAGTTTGTCGGCCAATCAGCCCCAGCATTTT

D gene: -
J gene: TRBJ2-5
CDR3 length: 16
clone size: few
V gene: TRBV7-8
CDR3 protein: CASSLGPSPKSETQYF
CDR3 DNA: TGTGCCAGCAGCTTGGGGCCCTCACCGAAGTCAGAGACCCAGTACTTC

D gene: -
J gene: TRBJ2-1
CDR3 length: 16
clone size: once
V gene: TRBV14
CDR3 protein: CASSPTGVGIYNEQFF
CDR3 DNA: TGTGCCAGCAGCCCAACGGGGGTCGGGATATACAATGAGCAGTTCTTC

D gene: -
J gene: TRBJ1-4
CDR3 length: 15
clone size: -
V gene: TRBV5-1
CDR3 protein: CASSPDPTGNEKLFF
CDR3 DNA: TGCGCCAGCAGCCCAGACCCGACAGGAAATGAAAAACTGTTTTTT

D gene: -
J gene: TRBJ1-6
CDR3 length: 14
clone size: few
V gene: TRBV20-1
CDR3 protein: CSASSHREDSPLHF
CDR3 DNA: TGCAGTGCTAGTTCCCACAGGGAGGATTCACCCCTCCACTTT

D gene: -
J gene: TRBJ2-3
CDR3 length: 15
clone size: -
V gene: TRBV9
CDR3 protein: CASSLRDTKGDTQYF
CDR3 DNA: TGTGCCAGCAGCCTCCGGGACACAAAAGGGGATACGCAGTATTTT

D gene: -
J gene: TRBJ2-7
CDR3 length: 15
clone size: -
V gene: TRBV7-2
CDR3 protein: CASSLDGAVVNEQYF
CDR3 DNA: TGTGCCAGCAGCTTAGATGGGGCGGTTGTCAACGAGCAGTACTTC

D gene: -
J gene: TRBJ1-5
CDR3 length: 13
clone size: -
V gene: TRBV20-1
CDR3 protein: CSAPDKDNQPQHF
CDR3 DNA: TGCAGTGCTCCCGACAAAGACAATCAGCCCCAGCATTTT

D gene: -
J gene: TRBJ2-2
CDR3 length: 14
clone size: -
V gene: TRBV28
CDR3 protein: CASSRTSYTGELFF
CDR3 DNA: TGTGCCAGCAGTCGGACTTCATACACCGGGGAGCTGTTTTTT

D gene: -
J gene: TRBJ1-6
CDR3 length: 15
clone size: many
V gene: TRBV12-3/TRBV12-4
CDR3 protein: CASSLGGQGNSPLHF
CDR3 DNA: TGTGCCAGCAGTTTAGGGGGCCAAGGGAATTCACCCCTCCACTTT

D gene: TRBD1
J gene: TRBJ2-1
CDR3 length: 14
clone size: few
V gene: TRBV5-8
CDR3 protein: CASSWGTVVDEQFF
CDR3 DNA: TGTGCCAGCAGCTGGGGGACAGTCGTCGATGAGCAGTTCTTC

D gene: TRBD1
J gene: TRBJ2-7
CDR3 length: 12
clone size: -
V gene: TRBV7-6
CDR3 protein: CASSRDRVEQYF
CDR3 DNA: TGTGCCAGCAGCCGGGACAGGGTCGAGCAGTACTTC

D gene: TRBD2
J gene: TRBJ2-7
CDR3 length: 13
clone size: -
V gene: TRBV7-2
CDR3 protein: CASTPGLAGEQYF
CDR3 DNA: TGTGCCAGCACCCCAGGACTAGCGGGCGAGCAGTACTTC

D gene: -
J gene: TRBJ1-1
CDR3 length: 15
clone size: -
V gene: TRBV18
CDR3 protein: CASSPSGAPGTEAFF
CDR3 DNA: TGTGCCAGCTCACCCTCGGGGGCCCCTGGCACTGAAGCTTTCTTT

D gene: -
J gene: TRBJ2-5
CDR3 length: 14
clone size: -
V gene: TRBV7-6
CDR3 protein: CASSPYHRVETQYF
CDR3 DNA: TGTGCCAGCAGCCCTTACCACAGGGTAGAGACCCAGTACTTC

D gene: -
J gene: TRBJ2-2
CDR3 length: 15
clone size: many
V gene: TRBV15
CDR3 protein: CATKLGTHNTGELFF
CDR3 DNA: TGTGCCACCAAGCTCGGGACACACAACACCGGGGAGCTGTTTTTT

D gene: -
J gene: TRBJ1-4
CDR3 length: 14
clone size: few
V gene: TRBV20-1
CDR3 protein: CSAREGSTNEKLFF
CDR3 DNA: TGCAGTGCTAGAGAGGGATCAACTAATGAAAAACTGTTTTTT

D gene: TRBD1
J gene: TRBJ1-2
CDR3 length: 15
clone size: few
V gene: TRBV4-1
CDR3 protein: CASSLQGDRKGGYTF
CDR3 DNA: TGCGCCAGCAGCCTCCAGGGGGACAGGAAAGGTGGCTACACCTTC

D gene: TRBD1
J gene: TRBJ2-5
CDR3 length: 15
clone size: -
V gene: TRBV10-1
CDR3 protein: CASTPGQGPQETQYF
CDR3 DNA: TGCGCCAGCACTCCAGGACAGGGCCCCCAAGAGACCCAGTACTTC

D gene: -
J gene: TRBJ1-4
CDR3 length: 16
clone size: -
V gene: TRBV5-6
CDR3 protein: CASSLGLGHTNEKLFF
CDR3 DNA: TGTGCCAGCAGCCTAGGATTGGGACACACTAATGAAAAACTGTTTTTT

D gene: TRBD1
J gene: TRBJ2-3
CDR3 length: 13
clone size: -
V gene: TRBV7-2
CDR3 protein: CASSLQGANTQYF
CDR3 DNA: TGTGCCAGCAGCTTACAGGGGGCGAATACGCAGTATTTT

D gene: -
J gene: TRBJ1-2
CDR3 length: 13
clone size: -
V gene: TRBV7-2
CDR3 protein: CASSVARDYGYTF
CDR3 DNA: TGTGCCAGCAGCGTGGCTCGGGACTATGGCTACACCTTC

D gene: -
J gene: TRBJ2-7
CDR3 length: 13
clone size: -
V gene: TRBV6-1
CDR3 protein: CASSEGIVYEQYF
CDR3 DNA: TGTGCCAGCAGTGAAGGCATCGTGTACGAGCAGTACTTC

D gene: -
J gene: TRBJ2-1
CDR3 length: 15
clone size: -
V gene: TRBV20-1
CDR3 protein: CSAQNGLDLNNEQFF
CDR3 DNA: TGCAGTGCACAAAACGGGCTAGACCTAAATAATGAGCAGTTCTTC

D gene: -
J gene: TRBJ1-2
CDR3 length: 14
clone size: -
V gene: TRBV20-1
CDR3 protein: CSDKGGPSNYGYTF
CDR3 DNA: TGCAGTGATAAGGGGGGGCCGTCTAACTATGGCTACACCTTC

D gene: -
J gene: TRBJ2-7
CDR3 length: 12
clone size: many
V gene: TRBV24-1
CDR3 protein: CATSDREVEQYF
CDR3 DNA: TGTGCCACCAGTGATCGGGAAGTCGAGCAGTACTTC

D gene: -
J gene: TRBJ2-7
CDR3 length: 19
clone size: many
V gene: TRBV6-7
CDR3 protein: CASSYANSDRDQEDYEQYF
CDR3 DNA: TGTGCCAGCAGTTACGCGAATTCAGACCGGGACCAAGAGGACTACGAGCAGTACTTC